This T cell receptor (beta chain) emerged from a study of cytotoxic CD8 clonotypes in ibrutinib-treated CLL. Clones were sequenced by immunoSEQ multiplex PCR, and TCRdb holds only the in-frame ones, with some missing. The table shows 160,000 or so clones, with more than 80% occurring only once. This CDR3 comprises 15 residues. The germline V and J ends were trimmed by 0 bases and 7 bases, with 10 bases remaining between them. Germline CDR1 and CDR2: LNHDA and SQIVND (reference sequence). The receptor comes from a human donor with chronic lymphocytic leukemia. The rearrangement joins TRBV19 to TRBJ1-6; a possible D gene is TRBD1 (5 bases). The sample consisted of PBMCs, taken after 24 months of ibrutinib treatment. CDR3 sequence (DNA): TGTGCCAGTAGTATAGACCCAGGGATGAATTCACCCCTCCACTTT. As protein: CASSIDPGMNSPLHF. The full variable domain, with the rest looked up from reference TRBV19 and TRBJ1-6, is DGGITQSPKYLFRKEGQNVTLSCEQNLNHDAMYWYRQDPGQGLRLIYYSQIVNDFQKGDIAEGYSVSREKKESFPLTVTSAQKNPTAFYLCASSIDPGMNSPLHFGNGTRLTVT.